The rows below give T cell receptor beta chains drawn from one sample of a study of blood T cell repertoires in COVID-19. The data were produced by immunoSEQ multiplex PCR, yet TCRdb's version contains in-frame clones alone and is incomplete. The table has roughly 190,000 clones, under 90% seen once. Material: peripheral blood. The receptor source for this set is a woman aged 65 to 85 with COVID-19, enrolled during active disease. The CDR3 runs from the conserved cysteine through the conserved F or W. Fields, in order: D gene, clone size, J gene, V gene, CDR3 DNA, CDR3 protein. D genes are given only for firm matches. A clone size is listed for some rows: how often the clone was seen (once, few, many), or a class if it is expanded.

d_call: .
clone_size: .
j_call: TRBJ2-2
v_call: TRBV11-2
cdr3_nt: TGTGCCAGCAGCTTAGTCAATAGAGGGTCGACCGGGGAGCTGTTTTTT
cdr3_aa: CASSLVNRGSTGELFF

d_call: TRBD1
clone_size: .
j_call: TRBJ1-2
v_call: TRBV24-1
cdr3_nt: TGTGCCACCAGCAGTGCGACAGGGACCTATGGCTACACCTTC
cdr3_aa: CATSSATGTYGYTF

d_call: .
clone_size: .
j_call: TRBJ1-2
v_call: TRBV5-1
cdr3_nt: TGCGCCAGCAGCTTGGGCGGGGGGCGCGACTATGGCTACACCTTC
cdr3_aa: CASSLGGGRDYGYTF

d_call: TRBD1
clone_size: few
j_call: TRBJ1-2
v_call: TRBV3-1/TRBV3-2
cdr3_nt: TGTGCCATCGTACAGGGGGCAGTCTTTGGCTACACCTTC
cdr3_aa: CAIVQGAVFGYTF

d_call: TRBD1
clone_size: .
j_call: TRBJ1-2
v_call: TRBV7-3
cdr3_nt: TGTGCCAGCAGCTTATTACCGGGACAGTCGGATGGCTACACCTTC
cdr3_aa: CASSLLPGQSDGYTF

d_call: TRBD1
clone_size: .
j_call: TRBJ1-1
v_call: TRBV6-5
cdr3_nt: TGTGCCAGCACCTGGACAGGGGACGCCATGGGAGCTTTCTTT
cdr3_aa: CASTWTGDAMGAFF

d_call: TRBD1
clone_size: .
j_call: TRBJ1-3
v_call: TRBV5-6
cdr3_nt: TGTGCCAGCAGCTTCGGGACAGGGGAAAACACCATATATTTT
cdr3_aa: CASSFGTGENTIYF

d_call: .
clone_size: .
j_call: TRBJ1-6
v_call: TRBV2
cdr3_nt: TGTGCCAGCAGTGCTCGAACAGGGCCCTCACCCCTCCACTTT
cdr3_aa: CASSARTGPSPLHF

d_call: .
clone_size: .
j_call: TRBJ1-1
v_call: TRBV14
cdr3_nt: TGTGCCAGCAGCCGTATAACAGGGAGAAGAACTGAAGCTTTCTTT
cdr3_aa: CASSRITGRRTEAFF

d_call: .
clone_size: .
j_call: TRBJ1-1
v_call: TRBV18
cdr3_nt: TGTGCCAGCTCACACGACAGGACGAACACTGAAGCTTTCTTT
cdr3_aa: CASSHDRTNTEAFF

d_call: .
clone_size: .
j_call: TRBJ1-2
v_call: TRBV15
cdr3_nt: TGTGCCACCAGCAGAGATAGGGCAGGGAACTATGGCTACACCTTC
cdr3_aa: CATSRDRAGNYGYTF

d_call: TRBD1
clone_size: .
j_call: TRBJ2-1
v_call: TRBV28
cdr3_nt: TGTGCCAGCGGACTAACCGGGACAGGGCGACAGTTCTTC
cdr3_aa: CASGLTGTGRQFF

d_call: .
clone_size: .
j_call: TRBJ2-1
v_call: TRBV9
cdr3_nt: TGTGCCAGCAGCGGGCGGGGTCCTACCTACAATGAGCAGTTCTTC
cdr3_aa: CASSGRGPTYNEQFF

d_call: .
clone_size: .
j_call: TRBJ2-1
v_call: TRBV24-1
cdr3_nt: TGTGCCACCACGACGGGTCATGACAATGAGCAGTTCTTC
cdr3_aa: CATTTGHDNEQFF

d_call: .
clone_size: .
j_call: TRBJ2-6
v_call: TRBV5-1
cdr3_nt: TGCGCCAGCAAAGCCTTGTGGTCCTCTGGGGCCAACGTCCTGACTTTC
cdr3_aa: CASKALWSSGANVLTF